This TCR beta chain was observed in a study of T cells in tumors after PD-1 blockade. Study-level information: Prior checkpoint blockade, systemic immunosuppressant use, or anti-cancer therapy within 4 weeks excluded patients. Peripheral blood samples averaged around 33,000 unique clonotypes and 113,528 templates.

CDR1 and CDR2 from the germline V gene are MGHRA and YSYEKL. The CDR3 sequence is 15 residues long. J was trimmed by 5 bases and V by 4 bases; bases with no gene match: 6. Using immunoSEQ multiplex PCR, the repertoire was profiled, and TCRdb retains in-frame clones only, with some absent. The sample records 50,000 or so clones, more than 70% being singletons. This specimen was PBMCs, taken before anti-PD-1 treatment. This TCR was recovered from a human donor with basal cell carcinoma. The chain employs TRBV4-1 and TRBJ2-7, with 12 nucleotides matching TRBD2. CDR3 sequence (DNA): TGCGCCAGCAGCCTCAAGCTAGCGGGAGGGGACGAGCAGTACTTC. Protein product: CASSLKLAGGDEQYF.